Following are 32 T cell receptor beta chains from one sample sequenced in a study of blood T cell repertoires in COVID-19. Generated by immunoSEQ multiplex PCR, the TCRdb table keeps only in-frame clones and is missing some. This sample has about 150,000 clones; roughly 84% occur once, and the top ten carry over 10%. Sequenced input: peripheral blood. Every receptor here comes from a woman aged 55-69 years with COVID-19, enrolled during active disease.

The chain's CDR3 is CASSEGLNRLEGTIYF. The CDR3 coding sequence is TGTGCCAGCAGTGAAGGCCTTAACAGGCTGGAGGGCACCATATATTTT. The chain carries TRBV6-1 and TRBJ1-3; D is possibly TRBD1 (5 bases). CDR3 length: 16 residues. Germline CDR1 MNHNS, CDR2 SASEGT. V lost 1 base to trimming and J lost 9 bases, with 19 bases between them.

The chain joins TRBV27 to TRBJ2-2; D possibly corresponds to TRBD1 (5 bases). Per germline, CDR1 MNHEY and CDR2 SMNVEV (reference sequence). The CDR3 has 13 residues. V lost 2 bases, J lost 7 bases, and 8 bases lay in between. The CDR3 sequence is CASSLKGNGELFF. The CDR3 DNA reads TGTGCCAGCAGTTTAAAGGGGAACGGGGAGCTGTTTTTT.

This clone was recorded once. The CDR3 nucleotides read TGCAGTGCTAGGGGGGCGACCGCTTTCTTT. Translating it yields CSARGATAFF. The chain combines TRBV20-1 with TRBJ1-1, with D possibly matching TRBD1 (6 bases). Between the trimmed V and J ends, which lost 3 bases and 11 bases, there was a span of 10 bases. This CDR3 comprises 10 residues. Germline V CDR1 and CDR2: DFQATT, SNEGSKA (reference sequence).

This clone was recorded once. The chain employs TRBV5-5 and TRBJ1-6, with D perhaps matching TRBD1 (6 bases). The CDR3 covers 14 residues. Germline loops: CDR1 SGHKS, CDR2 YYEKEE (reference sequence). Trimming took off 3 bases at V and 7 bases at J, with 11 bases between the two ends. The CDR3 sequence is CASSWTVDNSPLHF. For the CDR3, the DNA is TGTGCCAGCAGCTGGACAGTGGACAATTCACCCCTCCACTTT. Using reference TRBV5-5 and TRBJ1-6 for the parts outside the CDR3, the full variable domain is DAGVTQSPTHLIKTRGQQVTLRCSPISGHKSVSWYQQVLGQGPQFIFQYYEKEERGRGNFPDRFSARQFPNYSSELNVNALLLGDSALYLCASSWTVDNSPLHFGNGTRLTVT.

The V gene is TRBV19, the J gene TRBJ1-5, with 7 bases fitting TRBD1. Germline lookup yields CDR1 LNHDA and CDR2 SQIVND (reference sequence). The CDR3 extends over 13 amino acids. V was clipped by 10 bases and J by 4 bases; unmatched bases: 7. This chain's CDR3 is CATSRGWNQPQHF. The CDR3 DNA sequence: TGTGCCACTTCCAGGGGGTGGAATCAGCCCCAGCATTTT.

The chain uses TRBV19 and TRBJ1-1; a weak D match, TRBD1 (5 bases). Trimming left V 6 bases short and J 0 bases short, with 17 bases between. This CDR3 has 16 amino acids. The germline V gene encodes CDR1 LNHDA and CDR2 SQIVND (reference sequence). The CDR3 reads CASRYQPSTVNTEAFF. The CDR3 DNA is TGTGCCAGTAGATATCAACCATCGACAGTGAACACTGAAGCTTTCTTT. Looking up the rest from reference TRBV19 and TRBJ1-1 gives the full variable domain: DGGITQSPKYLFRKEGQNVTLSCEQNLNHDAMYWYRQDPGQGLRLIYYSQIVNDFQKGDIAEGYSVSREKKESFPLTVTSAQKNPTAFYLCASRYQPSTVNTEAFFGQGTRLTVV.

V usage is TRBV25-1 and J usage is TRBJ1-5; TRBD1 matches 7 bases. Germline assignment: CDR1 MGHDK and CDR2 SYGVNS. Trimming cost V 1 base and J 2 bases; bases outside gene matches: 8. CDR3 length: 17 amino acids. The CDR3 nucleotides are TGTGCCAGCAGTGAATCTGTCCCCGGGACAGGCAATCAGCCCCAGCATTTT. Amino acid sequence: CASSESVPGTGNQPQHF.

CDR3 region: CASSQTGTRTDTQYF. CDR3 nucleotides: TGCGCCAGCAGCCAAACAGGGACCCGCACAGATACGCAGTATTTT. The chain joins TRBV5-1 to TRBJ2-3, with a possible D match to TRBD1 (6 bases). This CDR3 contains 15 residues. The V and J ends lost 4 bases and 1 base respectively, with 13 bases between them. Germline V gives CDR1 SGHRS, CDR2 YFSETQ.

This sequence joins TRBV30 and TRBJ1-2, with TRBD1 as a possible D gene (6 bases). V lost 1 base and J 7 bases, leaving 19 bases between the germline ends. CDR3 size: 15 residues. Germline CDR1 GTSNPN, CDR2 SVGIG (reference sequence). The CDR3: CAWSGLLILGGGYTF. Here the CDR3 DNA reads TGTGCCTGGAGTGGACTGTTGATATTAGGGGGTGGCTACACCTTC.

The V and J genes are TRBV29-1 and TRBJ2-1; 9 bases agree with TRBD1. The CDR3 consists of 14 residues. Germline CDR1 and CDR2: SQVTM and ANQGSEA. V was clipped by 5 bases and J by 7 bases; unmatched bases: 9. CDR3 loop: CSVKTGGDGNEQFF. The CDR3 coding sequence is TGCAGCGTTAAAACAGGGGGCGATGGAAATGAGCAGTTCTTC.

The rearrangement uses TRBV11-3 and TRBJ1-1; possible D gene TRBD1, 5 bases. Per germline, CDR1 SGHNT and CDR2 YENEEA. The length of the CDR3 is 13 residues. V lost 3 bases, J lost 9 bases, and 14 bases lay in between. The CDR3 region has the DNA TGTGCCAGCAGCTTGTCCAGGGCCAACAAAGCTTTCTTT. Translation: CASSLSRANKAFF.

V gene TRBV27 combines with J gene TRBJ1-5; D perhaps matches TRBD1 (6 bases). CDR1 MNHEY and CDR2 SMNVEV come from the germline V gene (reference sequence). The CDR3 spans 16 residues. V lost 1 base and J 5 bases, leaving 15 bases between the germline ends. In DNA, the CDR3 is TGTGCCAGCAGTTTATTAGGCAGGGGAAGGGATCAGCCCCAGCATTTT. This sequence encodes CASSLLGRGRDQPQHF.

This clone was seen only a few times. V is TRBV5-1 and J is TRBJ2-2, with TRBD1 as a possible D gene (6 bases). V lost 1 base and J lost 2, with 12 bases in between. The length of the CDR3 is 16 residues. Looked up from germline, CDR1 is SGHRS and CDR2 is YFSETQ. The CDR3 loop is CASSLTGTLNTGELFF. In DNA, the CDR3 is TGCGCCAGCAGCTTGACCGGGACACTTAACACCGGGGAGCTGTTTTTT.

This clone was found many times. This chain joins TRBV19 and TRBJ2-2, with a weak D call TRBD2 (5 bases). This CDR3 region has 15 residues. V was pared by 7 bases and J by 3 bases, with 15 bases between. CDR1 is LNHDA, CDR2 SQIVND, per germline (reference sequence). The CDR3 DNA reads as TGTGCCAGTACTATCGGTAGCGCTTACACCGGGGAGCTGTTTTTT. Protein sequence: CASTIGSAYTGELFF.

The table lists this clone with a few counts. The chain uses TRBV18 and TRBJ1-1, with 8 nucleotides matching TRBD1. V was clipped by 6 bases and J by 1 base; unmatched bases: 7. CDR3 length: 15 residues. Germline CDR1 reads KGHSH; CDR2 reads LQKENI. The CDR3 spells CASSRNRGENTEAFF. The CDR3 bases are TGTGCCAGCTCGCGAAACAGGGGGGAGAACACTGAAGCTTTCTTT. The full variable domain, completed using reference TRBV18 and TRBJ1-1, is NAGVMQNPRHLVRRRGQEARLRCSPMKGHSHVYWYRQLPEEGLKFMVYLQKENIIDESGMPKERFSAEFPKEGPSILRIQQVVRGDSAAYFCASSRNRGENTEAFFGQGTRLTVV.

The genes are TRBV19 and TRBJ1-3, with a weak D call TRBD1 (5 bases). Trimming took off 7 bases at V and 4 bases at J, with 20 bases between the two ends. The CDR3 covers 16 residues. Germline CDR1 LNHDA, CDR2 SQIVND (reference sequence). CDR3 loop: CASTGGDYAGGNTIYF. The CDR3 bases are TGTGCCAGTACCGGAGGGGACTATGCGGGAGGAAACACCATATATTTT.

In this sample, this clone turned up once. The chain combines TRBV10-1 with TRBJ1-1; possibly TRBD1 for D (6 bases). CDR3 size: 14 residues. Trimming stripped 5 bases from V and 5 bases from J, with 15 bases between. CDR1 WNHNN and CDR2 SYGVQD come from the germline V gene (reference sequence). Here the CDR3 reads CASSLSKGQTEAFF. The CDR3 DNA reads as TGCGCCAGCAGTCTCAGTAAAGGACAGACTGAAGCTTTCTTT.

The V and J genes are TRBV6-5 and TRBJ1-6; D ambiguous. The V end was cut by 2 bases, the J end by 6 bases, with 8 bases between. In germline, CDR1 is MNHEY, CDR2 SVGAGI. This CDR3 comprises 14 residues. The DNA for the CDR3 is TGTGCCAGCAGTTACGTACAGCTTAATTCACCCCTCCACTTT. This encodes CASSYVQLNSPLHF.

The chain recombines TRBV19 with TRBJ1-5; a weak D match, TRBD1 (6 bases). Germline CDR1 and CDR2: LNHDA and SQIVND (reference sequence). With 6 bases removed from V and 2 bases from J, the gap between germline ends came to 20 bases. CDR3 length: 17 residues. CDR3 in DNA: TGTGCCAGTAGCCCAGGTGGTGGCAGGGGAGGCAATCAGCCCCAGCATTTT. As protein: CASSPGGGRGGNQPQHF.

V usage is TRBV18 and J usage is TRBJ1-2; perhaps TRBD1 as D (6 bases). Trimming shortened V by 7 bases and J by 8 bases, and 17 bases separated the two germline ends. In germline, CDR1 is KGHSH, CDR2 LQKENI. The CDR3 length is 13 residues. The CDR3 nucleotides read TGTGCCAGCTTCCCGGGGGGGCCGGGCGGCTACACCTTC. Its translation is CASFPGGPGGYTF.

J is TRBJ2-2 and V is TRBV25-1; D is unresolved. Germline V gene data show CDR1 as MGHDK and CDR2 as SYGVNS. The CDR3 is 12 residues long. V shed 5 bases and J shed 6 bases, with 7 bases lying between them. The CDR3 DNA sequence: TGTGCCAGCAGTCCCCGGGCCGGGGAGCTGTTTTTT. Its translation is CASSPRAGELFF.

Details on this clone: Other DNA sequences within the sample encode an identical CDR3. This chain uses TRBV7-3 with TRBJ2-3, with 7 bases that match TRBD1. Germline V gives CDR1 SGHTA, CDR2 FQGTGA. V lost 5 bases and J lost 2; bases outside the gene matches: 7. The CDR3 loop spans 15 amino acids. In DNA form, the CDR3 reads TGTGCCAGCAGCCTGAACAGGGGTTCCACAGATACGCAGTATTTT. This translates into CASSLNRGSTDTQYF.

CDR3 sequence reads: CASGLTGGTEAFF. The CDR3, as DNA: TGTGCTAGTGGTTTGACAGGGGGCACTGAAGCTTTCTTT. V is TRBV12-5 and J is TRBJ1-1, with 8 bases fitting TRBD1. The V and J ends lost 2 bases and 4 bases, in that order; junction bases with no gene match: 0. Germline loops: CDR1 LGHNT, CDR2 FRNRAP. This CDR3 has 13 amino acids.

This chain joins TRBV7-2 and TRBJ1-6; the D gene is possibly TRBD1 (5 bases). The length of the CDR3 is 13 residues. Germline lookup yields CDR1 SGHTA and CDR2 FQGNSA. V shed 0 bases and J shed 10 bases, with 7 bases lying between them. This CDR3 is CASSLAGGSPLHF. The CDR3 DNA is TGTGCCAGCAGCTTAGCTGGGGGGTCACCCCTCCACTTT.

The chain has TRBV27 and TRBJ2-7; D is unresolved. CDR1 and CDR2 (germline): MNHEY, SMNVEV (reference sequence). V lost 1 base and J lost 0, with 7 bases in between. This CDR3 comprises 14 residues. CDR3 protein: CASSLFPSSYEQYF. The CDR3 nucleotides read TGTGCCAGCAGTTTATTCCCGAGCTCCTACGAGCAGTACTTC.

J is TRBJ1-2 and V is TRBV5-1; TRBD1 matches at 10 bases. The CDR3 is made up of 15 amino acids. Germline CDR1 and CDR2: SGHRS and YFSETQ. V trimming: 4 bases; J trimming: 7 bases; junction bases outside the gene matches: 10. This CDR3 is CASSILTGGAAGYTF. The CDR3 DNA is TGCGCCAGCAGCATCCTGACAGGGGGCGCCGCTGGCTACACCTTC.

The chain uses TRBV5-4 and TRBJ2-3; 8 bases align to TRBD1. V was clipped by 3 bases and J by 5 bases; unmatched bases: 8. The CDR3 is made up of 15 amino acids. From germline, CDR1 is SGHNT and CDR2 YYREEE (reference sequence). CDR3 sequence: CASSYIRGQGDTQYF. The CDR3 DNA sequence: TGTGCCAGCAGCTACATCAGGGGGCAGGGAGATACGCAGTATTTT. Variable domain in full (rest from reference TRBV5-4 and TRBJ2-3): ETGVTQSPTHLIKTRGQQVTLRCSSQSGHNTVSWYQQALGQGPQFIFQYYREEENGRGNFPPRFSGLQFPNYSSELNVNALELDDSALYLCASSYIRGQGDTQYFGPGTRLTVL.

The V call is TRBV28, the J call TRBJ1-2, with D perhaps matching TRBD1 (5 bases). CDR1 and CDR2 (germline): MDHEN, SYDVKM. The CDR3 runs to 15 residues. V was shortened by 4 bases and J by 2 bases, with 14 bases between the two germline ends. The CDR3 protein is CASSSIGGENYGYTF. In nucleotides, the CDR3 is TGTGCCAGCAGTTCGATCGGGGGGGAAAACTATGGCTACACCTTC.

The chain couples TRBV5-1 to TRBJ2-7; 9 nucleotides align to TRBD1. Germline V gene lookup returns CDR1 SGHRS and CDR2 YFSETQ. The CDR3 consists of 15 residues. The V segment lost 4 bases and the J segment 4 bases; nucleotides outside the gene matches: 9. The CDR3 here is CASSPLLGQGYEQYF. In nucleotides, the CDR3 is TGCGCCAGCAGCCCGCTTTTGGGACAGGGATACGAGCAGTACTTC.

CDR3 bases: TGTGCCAGCAGCTTAGATAAAACTGTCGGTCAGCATTTT. The encoded protein is CASSLDKTVGQHF. The chain carries TRBV11-2 and TRBJ1-5; no clear D. Trimming removed 0 bases at V and 13 bases at J, with 13 bases between. Germline CDR1 and CDR2: SGHAT and FQNNGV. The CDR3 is 13 amino acids. Together with reference TRBV11-2 and TRBJ1-5, the CDR3 gives the full variable domain: EAGVAQSPRYKIIEKRQSVAFWCNPISGHATLYWYQQILGQGPKLLIQFQNNGVVDDSQLPKDRFSAERLKGVDSTLKIQPAKLEDSAVYLCASSLDKTVGQHFGDGTRLSIL.

This clone was detected once. The chain is built from TRBV6-5 and TRBJ2-1; D might be TRBD1 (6 bases). The CDR3 has 14 amino acids. Germline CDR1 is MNHEY and CDR2 is SVGAGI. Trimming removed 2 bases from V and 8 bases from J, with 13 bases in between. The CDR3 spells CASSYLSRGDEQFF. DNA for the CDR3: TGTGCCAGCAGTTACCTCAGCAGGGGAGATGAGCAGTTCTTC.

This clone was observed many times. The gene calls are TRBV20-1 and TRBJ1-1; 9 nucleotides align to TRBD1. CDR1 is DFQATT, CDR2 SNEGSKA, per germline (reference sequence). The ends lost 3 bases at V and 0 bases at J; junction bases unmatched: 11. This CDR3 region has 17 residues. The CDR3 is CSASGQGSFSMNTEAFF. The CDR3 coding sequence is TGCAGTGCTAGTGGACAGGGGTCATTCTCCATGAACACTGAAGCTTTCTTT.